This TCR beta chain was sequenced for a study of technical replicates of blood from a few donors. Trimming took 5 bases from V and 8 from J, leaving 15 bases between them. This CDR3 is 13 amino acids long. Germline lookup yields CDR1 MNHNS and CDR2 SASEGT. The table came from immunoSEQ multiplex PCR; TCRdb's copy has only in-frame clones and leaves some out. Of roughly 80,000 clones listed, 75% to 95% are singletons. Specimen: T cells isolated from PBMCs. This rearrangement joins TRBV6-1 to TRBJ1-1; D perhaps matches TRBD1 (6 bases). The receptor was derived from a human donor in good health. The CDR3 region has the DNA TGTGCCAGCAGTCCGAGTTGGACAGCCGAAGCTTTCTTT. Translated, it gives CASSPSWTAEAFF.